The rows below give T cell receptor beta chains drawn from one sample of a study of tumor and adjacent non-tumor tissue in lung cancer. TCRdb re-called the multiplex PCR reads through MiXCR, storing one row per CDR3 protein. The profile shows roughly 220,000 distinct CDR3 sequences, 60% to 75% of them singletons. The sample taken for sequencing was lung tumor tissue. The receptors derive from a man aged 55-75 years with non-small cell lung cancer. The CDR3 runs from the conserved cysteine through the conserved F or W. A D gene is named only where the DNA matches it firmly. Clone size is given for some rows only: seen once, a few or many times, or a class if the clone is expanded.

D gene: TRBD1; clone size: .; V gene: TRBV6-6; J gene: TRBJ1-5; CDR3 protein: CASSYSLGQGKGQPQHF; CDR3 DNA: TGTGCCAGCAGTTACTCGCTGGGACAGGGAAAGGGGCAGCCCCAGCATTTT
D gene: TRBD1; clone size: .; V gene: TRBV6-1; J gene: TRBJ2-5; CDR3 protein: CASLGQNQETQYF; CDR3 DNA: TGTGCCAGCTTGGGACAGAATCAAGAGACCCAGTACTTC
D gene: .; clone size: .; V gene: TRBV18; J gene: TRBJ1-2; CDR3 protein: CANSLDVGEPYGYTF; CDR3 DNA: TGTGCCAACTCCCTCGATGTGGGAGAACCCTATGGCTACACCTTC
D gene: TRBD1; clone size: .; V gene: TRBV11-2; J gene: TRBJ2-3; CDR3 protein: CANSVTRTGASTDTQYF; CDR3 DNA: TGTGCCAACAGCGTAACCCGGACAGGGGCTAGCACAGATACGCAATATTTT
D gene: TRBD2; clone size: .; V gene: TRBV7-3; J gene: TRBJ2-1; CDR3 protein: CASSFSGGGNEQFF; CDR3 DNA: TGTGCCAGCAGCTTTAGCGGGGGAGGGAATGAGCAGTTCTTC
D gene: TRBD1; clone size: many; V gene: TRBV6-5; J gene: TRBJ1-1; CDR3 protein: CASRIRTGGLNEAFF; CDR3 DNA: TGTGCCAGCAGGATTAGGACAGGGGGCTTGAATGAAGCTTTCTTT
D gene: TRBD1; clone size: .; V gene: TRBV4-1; J gene: TRBJ1-2; CDR3 protein: CTSSQPGQGLPSYYGYTF; CDR3 DNA: TGCACCAGCAGCCAACCGGGACAGGGTTTGCCCTCTTACTATGGCTACACCTTC
D gene: .; clone size: .; V gene: TRBV29-1; J gene: TRBJ1-2; CDR3 protein: CSVETNSGYGYTF; CDR3 DNA: TGCAGCGTTGAGACCAATAGCGGGTATGGCTACACCTTC
D gene: .; clone size: .; V gene: TRBV5-4; J gene: TRBJ1-1; CDR3 protein: CASSFGAGSTEVFF; CDR3 DNA: .
D gene: .; clone size: .; V gene: TRBV11-2; J gene: TRBJ1-5; CDR3 protein: CASNLEGNSNQPQHF; CDR3 DNA: TGTGCCAGCAACTTAGAAGGTAACAGCAATCAGCCCCAGCATTTT
D gene: TRBD1; clone size: .; V gene: TRBV11-3; J gene: TRBJ2-7; CDR3 protein: CASSLSLDRVGYEQYF; CDR3 DNA: TGTGCCAGCAGCTTAAGCCTGGACAGGGTCGGTTACGAGCAGTATTTC
D gene: .; clone size: .; V gene: TRBV30; J gene: TRBJ1-5; CDR3 protein: CAWSGGLWGQPQHF; CDR3 DNA: TGTGCCTGGTCGGGGGGACTCTGGGGTCAGCCCCAGCATTTT
D gene: .; clone size: once; V gene: TRBV6-1; J gene: TRBJ1-5; CDR3 protein: CASSGWGAGQPQHF; CDR3 DNA: TGTGCCAGCAGTGGTTGGGGAGCGGGCCAGCCCCAGCATTTT
D gene: .; clone size: .; V gene: TRBV29-1; J gene: TRBJ2-6; CDR3 protein: CSVAKTGVDVLTF; CDR3 DNA: TGCAGCGTGGCAAAAACTGGGGTCGACGTCCTGACTTTC
D gene: TRBD2; clone size: .; V gene: TRBV24-1; J gene: TRBJ2-5; CDR3 protein: CATSTRTSAIERTQYF; CDR3 DNA: TGTGCCACCAGCACTAGGACTAGCGCAATAGAGAGGACCCAGTACTTC
D gene: TRBD2; clone size: .; V gene: TRBV10-1; J gene: TRBJ2-5; CDR3 protein: CASSDTLAGRETQYF; CDR3 DNA: TGCGCCAGCAGTGATACCCTAGCGGGACGGGAGACCCAGTACTTC
D gene: .; clone size: many; V gene: TRBV6-5; J gene: TRBJ1-2; CDR3 protein: CASSKGGYGYTF; CDR3 DNA: TGTGCCAGCAGCAAAGGTGGCTATGGCTACACCTTC
D gene: .; clone size: .; V gene: TRBV6-1; J gene: TRBJ1-2; CDR3 protein: CASSDRAGDDDYTF; CDR3 DNA: TGTGCCAGCAGTGATCGGGCGGGGGACGATGACTACACCTTC
D gene: .; clone size: .; V gene: TRBV7-9; J gene: TRBJ1-3; CDR3 protein: CASRLGSGNTIYF; CDR3 DNA: TGTGCCAGCAGGCTAGGCTCTGGAAACACCATATATTTT
D gene: TRBD2; clone size: .; V gene: TRBV29-1; J gene: TRBJ2-5; CDR3 protein: CSVHELAETQYF; CDR3 DNA: TGCAGCGTTCACGAACTAGCGGAGACCCAGTACTTC
D gene: .; clone size: .; V gene: TRBV6-1; J gene: TRBJ2-7; CDR3 protein: CASSEGRASWRYEKYF; CDR3 DNA: TGTGCCAGCAGTGAAGGAAGAGCTAGCTGGAGATACGAGAAGTACTTC
D gene: TRBD1; clone size: once; V gene: TRBV5-1; J gene: TRBJ2-1; CDR3 protein: CASSRRDRSPNEQFF; CDR3 DNA: TGCGCAAGCAGCCGCCGGGACAGGTCCCCCAATGAGCAGTTCTTC
D gene: .; clone size: .; V gene: TRBV11-1; J gene: TRBJ2-3; CDR3 protein: CASSLGPYNTDTQYF; CDR3 DNA: TGTGCCAGCAGCTTAGGGCCCTATAACACAGATACGCAATATTTT
D gene: .; clone size: .; V gene: TRBV20-1; J gene: TRBJ2-1; CDR3 protein: CSTRDQGGYNEQFF; CDR3 DNA: TGCAGTACTAGAGATCAGGGCGGGTACAATGAGCAGTTCTTC
D gene: TRBD1; clone size: .; V gene: TRBV10-2; J gene: TRBJ2-2; CDR3 protein: CASRRDRGTWVLFF; CDR3 DNA: TGCGCCAGCAGAAGGGACAGGGGGACCTGGGTGCTGTTTTTT
D gene: .; clone size: once; V gene: TRBV29-1; J gene: TRBJ1-2; CDR3 protein: CSVDTQTNYGYTF; CDR3 DNA: TGCAGCGTTGACACTCAGACAAATTATGGCTACACCTTC
D gene: .; clone size: many; V gene: TRBV6-2/TRBV6-3; J gene: TRBJ2-7; CDR3 protein: CASSPQGRRVGEQYF; CDR3 DNA: TGTGCCAGCAGTCCACAGGGGAGGCGCGTCGGGGAGCAGTACTTC
D gene: .; clone size: many; V gene: TRBV6-5; J gene: TRBJ2-1; CDR3 protein: CASRGGGKNNEQFF; CDR3 DNA: TGTGCCAGCAGGGGGGGCGGGAAGAACAATGAGCAGTTCTTC
D gene: .; clone size: .; V gene: TRBV12-3/TRBV12-4; J gene: TRBJ1-1; CDR3 protein: CASSLDRTWTEAFF; CDR3 DNA: TGTGCCAGCAGTTTAGATAGGACGTGGACTGAAGCTTTCTTT
D gene: TRBD2; clone size: .; V gene: TRBV6-2/TRBV6-3; J gene: TRBJ2-2; CDR3 protein: CVSKAGNTGKLFF; CDR3 DNA: TGTGTCAGCAAAGCGGGAAATACCGGGAAGCTGTTTTTT